This passage covers 7 T cell receptor beta chains from one sample sequenced in a study of shared clonotypes between healthy human individuals. Sequencing was performed with immunoSEQ multiplex PCR; in TCRdb, only in-frame clones are kept and a portion is missing. Among a few million clones listed, nearly 97% were seen once. The specimen was naive CD4+ T cells sorted from blood. The subset here: CD45RA+ positively selected. The receptors stem from a young man in good health.

This rearrangement joins TRBV5-1 to TRBJ1-4, with 7 positions matching TRBD1. The CDR3 totals 14 residues. CDR1 is SGHRS and CDR2 is YFSETQ in the germline V gene. V lost 9 bases to trimming and J lost 3 bases; unmatched junction nucleotides: 8. The CDR3 reads CATLDRLANEKLFF. The DNA of the CDR3 is TGCGCCACGCTGGACAGGCTGGCTAATGAAAAACTGTTTTTT.

V and J are TRBV6-1 and TRBJ2-2, with D uncertain. Trimming took 4 bases from V and 2 from J, leaving 17 bases between them. In germline, CDR1 is MNHNS, CDR2 SASEGT. The length of the CDR3 is 17 residues. Here the CDR3 DNA reads TGTGCCAGCAGTGCGCTGACCACACTAAGTAACACCGGGGAGCTGTTTTTT. Its protein product is CASSALTTLSNTGELFF.

The chain has TRBV29-1 and TRBJ2-5, with 10 positions matching TRBD2. Unmatched junction bases numbered 8, after V lost 2 bases and J lost 2 bases. The CDR3 spans 16 residues. The V gene's germline CDR1 is SQVTM and CDR2 ANQGSEA. Written as DNA, the CDR3 is TGCAGCGTTGAATTGCTAGCGGGAGCCTGGCAAGAGACCCAGTACTTC. Translating gives CSVELLAGAWQETQYF. The entire variable domain, with the rest obtained from reference TRBV29-1 and TRBJ2-5, is as follows: SAVISQKPSRDICQRGTSLTIQCQVDSQVTMMFWYRQQPGQSLTLIATANQGSEATYESGFVIDKFPISRPNLTFSTLTVSNMSPEDSSIYLCSVELLAGAWQETQYFGPGTRLLVL.

The chain has TRBV5-1 and TRBJ2-2; 7 bases line up with TRBD2. This CDR3 is 15 amino acids long. The junction had 5 bases not matched to a gene; V was cut back by 2 bases and J by 4 bases. Germline V gene sequence: CDR1 SGHRS, CDR2 YFSETQ. The CDR3 region has the DNA TGCGCCAGCAGCTTATTCCGGACTAGCACCGGGGAGCTGTTTTTT. This sequence encodes CASSLFRTSTGELFF.

V usage is TRBV2 and J usage is TRBJ2-6; D call uncertain. Germline V gives CDR1 SNHLY, CDR2 FYNNEI. This CDR3 region has 17 residues. The ends were cut back, 5 bases at V and 4 bases at J, with 18 bases in the middle. The CDR3 coding sequence is TGTGCCAGCAGTCTGACTGCAACGTCTGGGGGGGCCAACGTCCTGACTTTC. Protein product: CASSLTATSGGANVLTF.

This clone was observed a single time. This sequence joins TRBV10-1 and TRBJ2-2; 14 nucleotides line up with TRBD2. The germline gives CDR1 WNHNN, CDR2 SYGVQD (reference sequence). CDR3 length: 19 amino acids. The V gene end was trimmed by 7 bases and the J gene end by 0 bases; junction bases not matched to a gene: 10. The CDR3 is CASNPGLAGGPTNTGELFF. CDR3 nucleotide sequence: TGCGCCAGCAACCCCGGACTAGCGGGAGGCCCGACGAACACCGGGGAGCTGTTTTTT.

This clone was detected once. J is TRBJ2-1 and V is TRBV2, with a tentative D call TRBD1 (5 bases). Trimming took 5 bases from V and 5 from J, leaving 10 bases between them. The germline gives CDR1 SNHLY, CDR2 FYNNEI. This CDR3 spans 13 amino acids. CDR3 sequence reads: CASSKQQDNEQFF. The CDR3 bases are TGTGCCAGCAGTAAACAACAGGACAATGAGCAGTTCTTC.